Presented here are 10 T cell receptor beta chains from one specimen sequenced in a study of T-cell memory formation after mild COVID-19. TCRdb re-called the 5' RACE reads with MiXCR, one entry per CDR3 protein. The sample includes 450,000 to 650,000 distinct CDR3 sequences, 20% to 25% seen only once; the top ten take about 8.2%. Sequenced input: PBMCs or a T cell subset sorted from them (not recorded which). These receptors were collected from an adult woman who had mild COVID-19 (a few samples of this study predate the infection). Cell type and time point are not known.

This clonotype was counted between two and nine times. This rearrangement joins TRBV6-4 to TRBJ2-3; D unresolved. This CDR3 spans 14 amino acids. The ends were cut back, 0 bases at V and 2 bases at J, with 6 bases in the middle. Per the germline V gene, CDR1 is MRHNA and CDR2 is SNTAGT. The CDR3 here is CASSDSTATDTQYF. CDR3 bases: TGTGCCAGCAGTGACTCGACGGCCACAGATACGCAGTATTTT.

The chain joins TRBV19 to TRBJ1-5; D uncertain. Germline lookup yields CDR1 LNHDA and CDR2 SQIVND (reference sequence). There are 12 residues in the CDR3. The germline V and J ends were trimmed by 7 bases and 3 bases, with 7 bases remaining between them. The CDR3 here is CASKRVNQPQHF. The CDR3 bases are TGTGCCAGTAAGAGAGTCAATCAGCCCCAGCATTTT.

In its sample, this clonotype was seen a few times. The J gene is TRBJ2-5, the V gene TRBV15; D tentatively reads TRBD1 or TRBD2 (5 bases each). CDR3 length: 14 residues. V gave up 5 bases and J gave up 2 bases, with 12 bases separating them. Germline V gene lookup returns CDR1 LNHNV and CDR2 YYDKDF (reference sequence). The CDR3: CATSLGAGQETQYF. DNA for the CDR3: TGTGCCACCAGCCTCGGGGCTGGTCAAGAGACCCAGTACTTC.

This clonotype was picked up a small number of times. The V gene is TRBV12-3 or TRBV12-4, the J gene TRBJ2-2, with D perhaps assigned TRBD1 or TRBD2 (6 bases each). The CDR3 totals 16 residues. Deletions cut 5 bases from V and 5 bases from J, with 18 bases between. CDR3 nucleotide sequence: TGTGCCAGCAGTCCCTGGGTGAGAGGGGGGACCGGGGAGCTGTTTTTT. Translation: CASSPWVRGGTGELFF.

The CDR3 nucleotides read TGTGCCAGCAGTTTATCGATAGCGGGGTACCAAGAGACCCAGTACTTC. Amino acid sequence: CASSLSIAGYQETQYF. The chain uses TRBV12-3 or TRBV12-4 and TRBJ2-5, with 8 bases identical to TRBD2. CDR3 length: 16 amino acids. Trimming cost V 2 bases and J 0 bases; bases outside gene matches: 5.

V gene TRBV13 combines with J gene TRBJ1-1; D unresolved. This CDR3 has 12 residues. V was trimmed by 8 bases and J by 3 bases, leaving 10 bases between them. Germline V lookup: CDR1 PRHDT, CDR2 FYEKMQ (reference sequence). The CDR3 DNA sequence: TGTGCCAGCGGGAGGGAGGACACTGAAGCTTTCTTT. Its protein is CASGREDTEAFF.

The table lists this clonotype with a few counts. V is TRBV24-1 and J is TRBJ2-3; the D is unclear. V shed 3 bases and J shed 6 bases, with 6 bases lying between them. The CDR3 spans 12 residues. Germline CDR1 and CDR2: KGHDR and SFDVKD. CDR3 bases: TGTGCCACCAGTGATACCCCGGATACGCAGTATTTT. Translating it yields CATSDTPDTQYF.

The V gene is TRBV30, the J gene TRBJ1-2; 8 nucleotides align to TRBD1. The trim removed 3 bases at V and 8 bases at J, leaving 11 bases unmatched. CDR1 and CDR2 from the germline V gene are GTSNPN and SVGIG (reference sequence). This CDR3 spans 14 amino acids. The CDR3 nucleotides are TGTGCCTGGAGGGTGGGACAGGTCGCAGCAGGCTACACCTTC. Its translation is CAWRVGQVAAGYTF.

This clonotype was recorded a few times. CDR3 DNA sequence: TGTGCCAGCTCACCACTTGGGTCGTCCAGGGGGAACCCCCACGAGCAGTACTTC. Its translation is CASSPLGSSRGNPHEQYF. The V call is TRBV18, the J call TRBJ2-7, with TRBD1 identical over 7 bases. Per germline, CDR1 KGHSH and CDR2 LQKENI. Trimming cost V 1 base and J 5 bases; bases outside gene matches: 17. The CDR3 extends over 18 amino acids. Variable domain in full (rest from reference TRBV18 and TRBJ2-7): NAGVMQNPRHLVRRRGQEARLRCSPMKGHSHVYWYRQLPEEGLKFMVYLQKENIIDESGMPKERFSAEFPKEGPSILRIQQVVRGDSAAYFCASSPLGSSRGNPHEQYFGPGTRLTVT.

This clonotype appeared a few times. The chain employs TRBV19 and TRBJ1-2; D is ambiguous. V was cut by 7 bases and J by 2 bases, with 11 bases left in between. The CDR3 has 13 residues. Germline CDR1 reads LNHDA; CDR2 reads SQIVND (reference sequence). CDR3 sequence reads: CASKREPNYGYTF. The CDR3 DNA reads as TGTGCCAGTAAGAGGGAACCCAACTATGGCTACACCTTC.